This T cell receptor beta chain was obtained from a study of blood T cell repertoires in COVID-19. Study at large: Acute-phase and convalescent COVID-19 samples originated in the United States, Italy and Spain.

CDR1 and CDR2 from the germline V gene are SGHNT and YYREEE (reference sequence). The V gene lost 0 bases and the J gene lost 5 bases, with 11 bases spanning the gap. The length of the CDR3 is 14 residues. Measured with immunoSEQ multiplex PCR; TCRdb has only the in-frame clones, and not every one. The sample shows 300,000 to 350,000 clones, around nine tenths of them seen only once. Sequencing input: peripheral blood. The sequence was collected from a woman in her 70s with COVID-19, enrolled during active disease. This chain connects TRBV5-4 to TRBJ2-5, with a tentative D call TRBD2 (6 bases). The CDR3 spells CASSLEGGTETQYF. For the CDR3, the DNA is TGTGCCAGCAGCTTGGAGGGAGGTACGGAGACCCAGTACTTC.